This TCR beta chain was obtained from a study of T cell responses to AZD1222 COVID-19 vaccine. The study's findings and limits: Spike regions recognized by vaccine-associated CD4 TCRs spanned the protein, led by 160-218 and 743-854.

The germline V gene has CDR1 SGHAT and CDR2 FQNNGV. The CDR3 covers 14 residues. Trimming cost V 2 bases and J 6 bases, with 13 bases left between them. A word on this clone: Its antigen is not known.

The method was immunoSEQ multiplex PCR; TCRdb's version includes in-frame clones alone and lacks a portion of them. The table lists about 35,000 clones, approximately 86% of them singletons, with roughly 6.2% in the top ten. This clonotype was obtained from an adult in good health. Source: peripheral blood, taken on day 0 of AZD1222 vaccination. The V gene is TRBV11-2, the J gene TRBJ1-2; D gene uncertain. CDR3 residues: CASSLPWTANGYTF. The CDR3 coding sequence is TGTGCCAGCAGCTTACCTTGGACTGCTAATGGCTACACCTTC.